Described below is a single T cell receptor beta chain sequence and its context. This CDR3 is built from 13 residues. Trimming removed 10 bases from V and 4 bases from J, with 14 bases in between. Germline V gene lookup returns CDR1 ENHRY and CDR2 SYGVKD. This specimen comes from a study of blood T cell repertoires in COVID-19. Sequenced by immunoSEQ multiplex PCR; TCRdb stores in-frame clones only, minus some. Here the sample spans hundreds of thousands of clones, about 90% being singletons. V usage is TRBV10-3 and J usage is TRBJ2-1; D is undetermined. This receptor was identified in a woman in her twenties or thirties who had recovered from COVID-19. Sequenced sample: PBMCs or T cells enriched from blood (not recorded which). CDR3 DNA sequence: TGTGCCAACGGTCCCGCGGCGTACAATGAGCAGTTCTTC. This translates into CANGPAAYNEQFF.